Presented here are 8 T cell receptor beta chains from one specimen sequenced in a study of identical twins. Each CDR3 protein gets one entry after TCRdb re-called the 5' RACE reads with MiXCR. The table includes more than 400,000 distinct CDR3 sequences, roughly 15% detected once. This sample also belongs to another study, concerning yellow fever vaccine responses in identical twins.

Sequencing was performed on CD4+ T cells sorted from blood. Receptor source: a woman aged 18-29 years in good health.

The chain uses TRBV2 and TRBJ1-5; D possibly corresponds to TRBD1 (5 bases). The CDR3 is 15 residues long. In germline, CDR1 is SNHLY, CDR2 FYNNEI. Between the trimmed V and J ends, which lost 7 bases and 3 bases, there was a span of 16 bases. The CDR3 DNA reads TGTGCCAGCACTACAGGAGAGTGGGCCAATCAGCCCCAGCATTTT. Translation gives CASTTGEWANQPQHF. Full variable domain (rest looked up from reference TRBV2 and TRBJ1-5): EPEVTQTPSHQVTQMGQEVILRCVPISNHLYFYWYRQILGQKVEFLVSFYNNEISEKSEIFDDQFSVERPDGSNFTLKIRSTKLEDSAMYFCASTTGEWANQPQHFGDGTRLSIL.

CDR3 region: CASGTQGGHNEQFF. The CDR3 bases are TGCGCCAGCGGCACCCAGGGCGGGCACAATGAGCAGTTCTTC. J is TRBJ2-1 and V is TRBV5-1; D might be TRBD1 or TRBD2, each matching 5 bases. This CDR3 comprises 14 residues. V was clipped by 7 bases and J by 5 bases, with 16 bases between them. In germline, CDR1 is SGHRS, CDR2 YFSETQ.

This chain joins TRBV20-1 and TRBJ2-7; D unresolved. This CDR3 contains 13 residues. Germline V gives CDR1 DFQATT, CDR2 SNEGSKA (reference sequence). V dropped 3 bases and J dropped 2 bases, with 11 bases sitting between them. CDR3 sequence reads: CSARSGPTYEQYV. The CDR3 nucleotides read TGCAGTGCTAGGTCCGGGCCTACCTACGAGCAGTACGTC.

The chain employs TRBV7-9 and TRBJ2-2; D uncertain. The CDR3 is made up of 14 amino acids. V lost 1 base and J lost 8, with 11 bases in between. CDR1 is SEHNR and CDR2 is FQNEAQ in the germline V gene (reference sequence). The CDR3 region has the DNA TGTGCCAGCAGCTTAGAGCCGCTAACGGGGGAGCTGTTTTTT. This gives the protein CASSLEPLTGELFF.

In this sample, this clonotype turned up a few times. This sequence joins TRBV29-1 and TRBJ1-1, with a tentative D call TRBD1 (6 bases). Trimming pared 7 bases from V and 5 bases from J, leaving 17 bases between. The CDR3 runs 13 residues. Germline lookup yields CDR1 SQVTM and CDR2 ANQGSEA. CDR3 nucleotides: TGCAGCGCCGCAAACAGGGCAGGGACTGAAGCTTTCTTT. Its protein product is CSAANRAGTEAFF.

This clonotype has more than one count but fewer than ten. V is TRBV28 and J is TRBJ2-7; the D gene is possibly TRBD2 (6 bases). This CDR3 has 15 amino acids. Trimming took off 5 bases at V and 3 bases at J, with 17 bases between the two ends. Germline values: CDR1 MDHEN, CDR2 SYDVKM. CDR3 sequence reads: CASSPPGSRGYEQYF. The CDR3 DNA sequence: TGTGCCAGCAGTCCCCCCGGGAGTAGGGGCTACGAGCAGTACTTC.

The chain couples TRBV15 to TRBJ1-1, with 8 positions matching TRBD1. The germline gives CDR1 LNHNV, CDR2 YYDKDF (reference sequence). J lost 5 bases, V lost 1 base, and 12 bases had no gene match. CDR3 length equals 17 residues. The CDR3 region has the DNA TGTGCCACCAGCAGAGGACTAGGGACAGGTCTGGGGACTGAAGCTTTCTTT. The encoded protein is CATSRGLGTGLGTEAFF.

J is TRBJ2-7 and V is TRBV6-1; D is perhaps TRBD1 (6 bases). In germline, CDR1 is MNHNS, CDR2 SASEGT. This CDR3 is 16 amino acids long. Between the trimmed V and J ends, which lost 5 bases and 2 bases, there was a span of 19 bases. The CDR3 sequence is CASSLTPGTSTYEQYF. The CDR3 DNA follows: TGTGCCAGCAGTCTAACCCCCGGGACATCCACCTACGAGCAGTACTTC.